The sample holds one count of the clone carrying this TCR beta chain. Its target is not known. The ends were cut back, 4 bases at V and 4 bases at J, with 15 bases in the middle. The CDR3 has 14 residues. Per the germline V gene, CDR1 is SGHRS and CDR2 is YFSETQ. This sample was taken from a study of vaccination effects on CD4 cells after COVID-19. Study-wide background: The cohort was immunized with two doses of either the BNT162b2 or mRNA-1273 vaccine. A couple of convalescent patients each provided a sample, at 16 days and at one week before vaccination.

Sequenced by immunoSEQ multiplex PCR; TCRdb stores in-frame clones only, minus some. Of about 45,000 clones detected, roughly two thirds appear once; the ten largest clones hold around a third. Before sequencing took place, the ViraFEST assay used viral peptide pools to expand antigen-specific CD4+ T cells. Investigators separated out CD4+ T cells once around 9 days of culture had passed. PCR-confirmed SARS-CoV-2 infection occurred in the person between March and December 2020. IL-2 medium took the place of half the medium on both days 3 and 7. This chain connects TRBV5-1 to TRBJ2-7; tentatively, D is TRBD1 (7 bases). This specimen was CD4+ T cells from PBMCs cultured with a peptide pool, taken before COVID-19 vaccination. This TCR was recovered from a human donor who had a prior SARS-CoV-2 infection. The CDR3 DNA is TGCGCCAGCAGCCTGGGCAGGGGGGAGTACGAGCAGTACTTC. Translation: CASSLGRGEYEQYF.